The 20 T cell receptor beta chains below come from one sample, sequenced in a study of T cell clonality in common variable immunodeficiency. The table came from immunoSEQ multiplex PCR; TCRdb's copy has only in-frame clones and leaves some out. This sample comprises approximately 50,000 clones, none seen once only. What was sequenced was peripheral blood mononuclear cells. The source of these receptors is a person aged 18-70 years in good health.

There are many counts of this clone. Read data end 3 residues before the CDR3 end; the end is taken from the germline J gene. The chain carries TRBV5-6 and TRBJ1-4; D might be TRBD1 (6 bases). Germline V gene lookup returns CDR1 SGHDT and CDR2 YYEEEE. This CDR3 spans 15 amino acids. Trimming cost V 1 base and J 4 bases, with 11 bases left between them. CDR3 loop: CASSLLGGGNEKLFF. CDR3 DNA, as far as it was read: TGTGCCAGCAGCTTGCTAGGGGGGGGTAATGAAAAA.

This clone was detected many times. The sequence runs out 3 residues before the end of the CDR3; the remainder is reconstructed from the germline J gene. The rearrangement joins TRBV6-1 to TRBJ1-3; D unresolved. V was pared by 2 bases and J by 0 bases, with 8 bases between. The germline CDR1 and CDR2 sequences are MNHNS and SASEGT. This CDR3 spans 15 amino acids. CDR3 sequence: CASSESTGSGNTIYF. The part of the CDR3 DNA that was read is TGTGCCAGCAGTGAATCGACGGGCTCTGGAAACACC.

This clone was observed a few times. The read finishes 3 residues shy of the CDR3 end, and the germline J gene is used to complete it. The chain recombines TRBV7-9 with TRBJ1-2; maybe TRBD1 (5 bases). From germline, CDR1 is SEHNR and CDR2 FQNEAQ (reference sequence). CDR3 length: 14 amino acids. The sequenced CDR3 bases are TGTGCCAGCAGCTTGGGGGGTTCTCTGGAAGAC. This encodes CASSLGGSLED. The whole CDR3 sequence reads CASSLGGSLEDYTF.

This clone was detected many times. The read ends 3 residues before the CDR3 terminus; that terminus is restored from the germline J gene. This chain links TRBV30 with TRBJ1-4; D not certain. The CDR3 has 13 residues. Germline values: CDR1 GTSNPN, CDR2 SVGIG (reference sequence). V lost 1 base to trimming and J lost 7 bases, with 10 bases between them. The DNA read from the CDR3 is TGTGCCTGGAGTGCCCGCTCCGGTGAAAAA. Its protein product is CAWSARSGEK. The CDR3 in full is CAWSARSGEKLFF.

This clone was counted between two and nine times. The read finishes 3 residues shy of the CDR3 end, and the germline J gene is used to complete it. The chain carries TRBV19 and TRBJ2-3, with 11 bases identical to TRBD2. CDR3 size: 17 residues. Germline CDR1 reads LNHDA; CDR2 reads SQIVND (reference sequence). The CDR3 here is CASSTRGLAGGGETQYF. CDR3 DNA (partial): TGTGCCAGTAGTACTCGAGGGCTAGCGGGAGGAGGAGAGACG.

In its sample, this clone was seen many times. The read falls 3 residues short of the CDR3 end, and the missing part is taken from the germline J gene. V gene TRBV12-3 or TRBV12-4 combines with J gene TRBJ2-7, with TRBD1 matching 8 bases. The CDR3 consists of 14 residues. Trimming cost V 2 bases and J 1 base; bases outside gene matches: 1. The sequenced CDR3 bases are TGTGCCAGCAGTTTAAGACAGGGGTCCTACGAG. As protein: CASSLRQGSYE. The whole CDR3 is CASSLRQGSYEQYF.

This clone was seen many times. Coverage ceases 3 residues before the CDR3 finishes, and the germline J gene fills in the end. The chain recombines TRBV13 with TRBJ2-1, with TRBD2 matching 10 bases. CDR1 PRHDT and CDR2 FYEKMQ come from the germline V gene (reference sequence). The CDR3 loop spans 15 amino acids. Trimming removed 5 bases from V and 4 bases from J; junction bases left unmatched: 5. The covered CDR3 bases are TGTGCCAGCAGCCTGACTAGCGGGCGATACAATGAG. Its translation: CASSLTSGRYNE. The whole CDR3 protein is CASSLTSGRYNEQFF.

This clone was seen many times. The CDR3 end lies 3 residues beyond the end of the read and is filled in from the germline J gene. The chain combines TRBV30 with TRBJ1-4; TRBD1 matches 10 bases. The CDR3 is 14 amino acids. Trimming cost V 0 bases and J 8 bases; bases outside gene matches: 3. Germline V gene data show CDR1 as GTSNPN and CDR2 as SVGIG (reference sequence). CDR3 bases read: TGTGCCTGGAGTGTAGGGACAGGGGACGAAAAA. Protein product: CAWSVGTGDEK. The full CDR3 sequence reads CAWSVGTGDEKLFF. The variable domain in full, completed from reference TRBV30 and TRBJ1-4, reads SQTIHQWPATLVQPVGSPLSLECTVEGTSNPNLYWYRQAAGRGLQLLFYSVGIGQISSEVPQNLSASRPQDRQFILSSKKLLLSDSGFYLCAWSVGTGDEKLFFGSGTQLSVL.

The table lists this clone with many counts. The read falls 3 residues short of the CDR3 end, and the missing part is taken from the germline J gene. The chain recombines TRBV19 with TRBJ1-2; 8 positions match TRBD1. Germline CDR1 LNHDA, CDR2 SQIVND (reference sequence). This CDR3 has 16 residues. V was pared by 5 bases and J by 5 bases, with 13 bases of the junction left unmatched. CDR3 in amino acids: CASSHTGGPGPYGYTF. The sequenced CDR3 bases are TGTGCCAGTAGTCACACAGGGGGGCCGGGACCATATGGC.

Concerning this clone itself: The read finishes 3 residues shy of the CDR3 end, and the germline J gene is used to complete it. The chain has TRBV7-9 and TRBJ1-2; D is possibly TRBD1 (5 bases). Germline V gene sequence: CDR1 SEHNR, CDR2 FQNEAQ (reference sequence). The CDR3 extends over 14 amino acids. The CDR3 is CASSSSTVQETYTF. Incomplete CDR3 DNA: TGTGCCAGCAGCTCGTCGACAGTACAAGAGACC.

About this clone: The read is 3 residues too short to cover the CDR3 end, so that end is filled in from the germline J gene. The chain has TRBV5-1 and TRBJ1-3; 8 nucleotides line up with TRBD1. Germline loops: CDR1 SGHRS, CDR2 YFSETQ. The CDR3 is 15 residues long. The V gene end was trimmed by 4 bases and the J gene end by 4 bases; junction bases not matched to a gene: 7. The CDR3 loop reads CASSPDRTGGNTIYF. The sequenced part of the CDR3 DNA is TGCGCCAGCAGCCCCGACAGGACAGGGGGAAACACC.

This clone showed up many times. The CDR3 end is not reached by the read, which stops 3 residues before it; the germline J gene fills it in. The gene calls are TRBV4-1 and TRBJ2-1, with 7 positions matching TRBD1. The CDR3 contains 14 residues. Trimming at V came to 5 bases and at J to 7 bases, leaving 8 bases not matched to a gene. Germline CDR1 and CDR2: MGHRA and YSYEKL. Partial CDR3 DNA: TGCGCCAGCAGCTCGACAGGGAGTGGGAATGAG. This translates into CASSSTGSGNE. In full, the CDR3 is CASSSTGSGNEQFF.

This clone was found many times. Coverage ceases 3 residues before the CDR3 finishes, and the germline J gene fills in the end. This rearrangement joins TRBV20-1 to TRBJ2-7; D is possibly TRBD2 (5 bases). This CDR3 spans 17 amino acids. Trimming stripped 0 bases from V and 6 bases from J, with 24 bases between. Germline lookup yields CDR1 DFQATT and CDR2 SNEGSKA (reference sequence). Partial CDR3 DNA: TGCAGTGCTAGAGATCTCCAGCGGCAGTACTCTTTACGCGAG. Protein product: CSARDLQRQYSLRE. The entire CDR3 is CSARDLQRQYSLREQYF.

This clone was detected many times. Read coverage stops 3 residues before the CDR3 terminus; the germline J gene supplies the remainder. The chain is built from TRBV5-6 and TRBJ1-6, with D hard to call. CDR1 and CDR2 (germline): SGHDT, YYEEEE. This CDR3 region has 13 residues. Trimming removed 4 bases at V and 8 bases at J, with 10 bases between. The CDR3 sequence is CASSAVPYSPLHF. CDR3 DNA (partial): TGTGCCAGCAGCGCAGTGCCTTATTCACCC.

This clone has a handful of counts. The CDR3 is cut off 3 residues early in the read; its end comes from the germline J gene. The V call is TRBV5-1, the J call TRBJ2-1; possible D gene TRBD2, 6 bases. The V and J ends lost 3 bases and 5 bases respectively, with 12 bases between them. CDR3 length: 14 amino acids. CDR1 SGHRS and CDR2 YFSETQ come from the germline V gene. This CDR3 is CASSSGGRNNEQFF. The DNA read from the CDR3 is TGCGCCAGCAGCTCCGGAGGGCGCAACAATGAG.

This clone showed up just a few times. The read stops 3 residues short of the end of the CDR3; the missing end is completed from the germline J gene. J is TRBJ2-7 and V is TRBV20-1, with D maybe TRBD2 (5 bases). The CDR3 length is 15 residues. Germline assignment: CDR1 DFQATT and CDR2 SNEGSKA (reference sequence). The germline V and J ends were trimmed by 3 bases and 2 bases, with 17 bases remaining between them. The sequenced part of the CDR3 DNA is TGCAGTGCTAGGGCGGAACTAGTGCTGCCCTACGAG. This translates into CSARAELVLPYE. The whole CDR3 region reads CSARAELVLPYEQYF.

This clone was detected ten times or more. The sequence runs out 3 residues before the end of the CDR3; the remainder is reconstructed from the germline J gene. The chain combines TRBV5-1 with TRBJ2-3; 8 bases are a match to TRBD1. Losses at the gene ends were 6 bases for V and 6 bases for J; bases not matched to a gene: 9. This CDR3 is 14 amino acids long. Germline assignment: CDR1 SGHRS and CDR2 YFSETQ. Partial CDR3 DNA: TGCGCCAGCATCCCCGGGACAGGCTCTGATACG. This codes for CASIPGTGSDT. The full CDR3 is CASIPGTGSDTQYF.

This clone was counted ten times or more. Coverage ceases 3 residues before the CDR3 finishes, and the germline J gene fills in the end. The J gene is TRBJ1-6, the V gene TRBV5-1, with 7 positions matching TRBD1. The ends lost 4 bases at V and 10 bases at J; junction bases unmatched: 5. In germline, CDR1 is SGHRS, CDR2 YFSETQ. The CDR3 is 13 amino acids. CDR3 DNA (partial): TGCGCCAGCAGCGAGGGACAGACCTCACCC. This codes for CASSEGQTSP. The entire CDR3 is CASSEGQTSPLHF.

Details on this clone: The CDR3 end lies 3 residues beyond the end of the read and is filled in from the germline J gene. The chain couples TRBV5-1 to TRBJ1-3; 7 bases match TRBD1. The CDR3 spans 14 residues. CDR1 SGHRS and CDR2 YFSETQ come from the germline V gene. V trimming: 7 bases; J trimming: 3 bases; junction bases outside the gene matches: 7. CDR3: CASAADRVGNTIYF. The CDR3 bases that were read are TGCGCCAGCGCGGCCGACAGGGTTGGAAACACC.

In this sample, this clone turned up many times. The covered CDR3 bases are TGTGCCTGGAGTAGGGAGGGGGGGGCGAATGGC. Its translation: CAWSREGGANG. The entire CDR3 sequence reads CAWSREGGANGYTF. The rearrangement joins TRBV30 to TRBJ1-2; TRBD1 might be the D (6 bases). The missing CDR3 end, 3 residues past where the read stops, is filled in from the germline J gene. The length of the CDR3 is 14 residues. Trimming pared 2 bases from V and 6 bases from J, leaving 16 bases between. CDR1 is GTSNPN, CDR2 SVGIG, per germline (reference sequence).